In its sample, the clone carrying this T cell receptor beta chain was seen many times. Its specificity is not known. These data are taken from a study of CD8 T cells in ankylosing spondylitis. Overall study findings and caveats: Disease-associated clones were reportedly significantly overrepresented in matched ankylosing spondylitis synovial fluid. Ankylosing spondylitis blood appeared to be characterized by a TCR beta motif of several highly homologous variants.

V shed 3 bases and J 9 bases; nucleotides not matched to a gene: 4. The CDR3 runs to 12 residues. CDR1 is SQVTM, CDR2 ANQGSEA, per germline. Quantitative molecular-barcoded 5'-RACE generated the TCR beta libraries. TCRdb passed the 5' RACE reads through MiXCR, listing each CDR3 protein once. The table lists 250,000 or so distinct CDR3 sequences, over 15% of them singletons. Sequencing input: blood, either unsorted or a sorted T cell fraction (not recorded which). The receptor comes from a male donor with ankylosing spondylitis or in good health (not recorded which). The chain couples TRBV29-1 to TRBJ2-1; 8 bases are a match to TRBD2. CDR3 bases: TGCAGCGTTGATGGAGCGGGAGCTGAGCAGTTCTTC. This translates into CSVDGAGAEQFF.